The 9 T cell receptor beta chains listed next were all sequenced from one sample in a study of OX40 agonist ivuxolimab in advanced cancers. The protocol was immunoSEQ multiplex PCR, while the TCRdb copy is restricted to in-frame clones and leaves out a portion. The sample includes 70,000 or so clones, less than 90% seen only once; the top ten take roughly 0.85%. Specimen: CD4+ or CD8+ T cells sorted from blood, collected in a trial of the OX40 agonist ivuxolimab. The receptors derive from an adult with an advanced solid tumor such as melanoma, head and neck, liver or kidney cancer.

V is TRBV4-3 and J is TRBJ2-7; possible D gene TRBD1, 8 bases. This CDR3 spans 15 amino acids. Germline values: CDR1 LGHNA, CDR2 YSLEER. Trimming took 2 bases from V and 3 from J, leaving 14 bases between them. CDR3 in DNA: TGCGCCAGCAGCCAAACTACAGGGGGGGGCTACGAGCAGTACTTC. Translated, it gives CASSQTTGGGYEQYF.

This chain links TRBV27 with TRBJ1-2, with 7 nucleotides matching TRBD1. This CDR3 has 16 amino acids. The germline CDR1 and CDR2 sequences are MNHEY and SMNVEV (reference sequence). J was trimmed by 4 bases and V by 5 bases; bases with no gene match: 13. As DNA, the CDR3 is TGTGCCAGCAGTCCAAAGACAGGGTCTGTAGTCTATGGCTACACCTTC. Translating gives CASSPKTGSVVYGYTF.

This chain uses TRBV7-9 with TRBJ2-1, with a possible D match to TRBD2 (6 bases). The CDR3 loop spans 15 amino acids. V lost 2 bases to trimming and J lost 3 bases, with 11 bases between them. Germline CDR1 and CDR2: SEHNR and FQNEAQ (reference sequence). CDR3 coding DNA: TGTGCCAGCAGCTTACGGGTAGCGGACTACAATGAGCAGTTCTTC. Its protein product is CASSLRVADYNEQFF.

The CDR3 sequence: CAWSSRTGNTEAFF. In nucleotides, the CDR3 is TGTGCCTGGAGTTCTCGGACGGGGAACACTGAAGCTTTCTTT. This chain uses TRBV30 with TRBJ1-1, with unresolved D. Germline values: CDR1 GTSNPN, CDR2 SVGIG (reference sequence). The CDR3 runs 14 residues. Trimming took 2 bases from V and 1 from J, leaving 11 bases between them.

The chain is built from TRBV2 and TRBJ2-3; 7 bases are shared with TRBD2. The CDR3 is 12 residues long. The V gene's germline CDR1 is SNHLY and CDR2 FYNNEI. J lost 5 bases, V lost 7 bases, and 3 bases had no gene match. CDR3 in DNA: TGTGCCAGCAATCCGGGGGGAGATACGCAGTATTTT. It encodes CASNPGGDTQYF.

The chain is built from TRBV7-9 and TRBJ2-5, with D possibly TRBD2 on 5 matching bases. This CDR3 is 15 amino acids long. Germline V CDR1 and CDR2: SEHNR, FQNEAQ (reference sequence). Trimming took off 1 base at V and 5 bases at J, with 14 bases between the two ends. CDR3 sequence reads: CASSLVGGRIETQYF. CDR3 DNA sequence: TGTGCCAGCAGCTTAGTAGGAGGCCGGATCGAGACCCAGTACTTC.

The V call is TRBV5-1, the J call TRBJ2-1, with a weak D call TRBD2 (6 bases). The CDR3 runs 15 residues. The germline CDR1 and CDR2 sequences are SGHRS and YFSETQ. The ends were cut back, 4 bases at V and 10 bases at J, with 21 bases in the middle. The CDR3 DNA sequence: TGCGCCAGCAGCGTGGCCCAGGGAGGTTTGGGGGAGCAGTTCTTC. This gives the protein CASSVAQGGLGEQFF. Together with reference TRBV5-1 and TRBJ2-1, the CDR3 gives the full variable domain: KAGVTQTPRYLIKTRGQQVTLSCSPISGHRSVSWYQQTPGQGLQFLFEYFSETQRNKGNFPGRFSGRQFSNSRSEMNVSTLELGDSALYLCASSVAQGGLGEQFFGPGTRLTVL.

The V gene is TRBV5-5, the J gene TRBJ2-7, with TRBD2 matching 12 bases. This CDR3 contains 15 residues. The trim removed 6 bases at V and 1 base at J, leaving 5 bases unmatched. CDR1 SGHKS and CDR2 YYEKEE come from the germline V gene (reference sequence). The CDR3 sequence is CASIPGTSGSYEQYF. CDR3 in DNA: TGTGCCAGCATCCCGGGGACTAGCGGGTCCTACGAGCAGTACTTC.

The chain is built from TRBV4-2 and TRBJ2-1, with 7 bases fitting TRBD1. The V and J ends lost 1 base and 3 bases, in that order; junction bases with no gene match: 3. The CDR3 spans 15 residues. Germline-derived CDR1 and CDR2 are LGHNA and YNFKEQ. The chain's CDR3 is CASSQGPGGYNEQFF. The CDR3 DNA follows: TGTGCCAGCAGCCAAGGGCCAGGGGGCTACAATGAGCAGTTCTTC.